This record looks at one TCR beta chain sequence and its context. This sample was taken from a study of blood T cell repertoires in COVID-19. About the study: There were acute and convalescent COVID-19 samples, and they came from the United States, Italy and Spain.

Per the study methods: For nucleated cells, counts were estimated from reference gene primer amplification. TCRdb's copy holds only in-frame clones and misses some; the assay was immunoSEQ multiplex PCR. V, J and clone size were drawn from that table, and D and trimming were deduced from the DNA. The repertoire holds 140,000 or so clones, with roughly 85% as singletons. The CDR3 contains 15 residues. V lost 5 bases to trimming and J lost 4 bases; unmatched junction nucleotides: 6. Germline V gene lookup returns CDR1 MNHEY and CDR2 SVGAGI. The chain has TRBV6-5 and TRBJ2-3; 10 bases map to TRBD2. This clonotype was obtained from a man in his forties or fifties with acute or convalescent COVID-19. Sequencing was carried out using peripheral blood. The CDR3 coding sequence is TGTGCCAGCAGTACACTAGCGGGACACGCAGATACGCAGTATTTT. Protein sequence: CASSTLAGHADTQYF.